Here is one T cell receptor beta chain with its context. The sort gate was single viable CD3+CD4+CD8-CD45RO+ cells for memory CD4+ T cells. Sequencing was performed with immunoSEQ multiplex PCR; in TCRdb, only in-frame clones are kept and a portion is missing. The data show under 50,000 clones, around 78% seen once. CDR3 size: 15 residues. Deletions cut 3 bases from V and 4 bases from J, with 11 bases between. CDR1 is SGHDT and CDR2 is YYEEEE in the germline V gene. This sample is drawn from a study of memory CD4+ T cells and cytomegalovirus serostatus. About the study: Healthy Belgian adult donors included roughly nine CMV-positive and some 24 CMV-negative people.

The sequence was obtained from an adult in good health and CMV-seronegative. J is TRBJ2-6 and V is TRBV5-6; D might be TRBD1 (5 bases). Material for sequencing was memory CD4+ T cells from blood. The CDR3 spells CASSYRRTGANVLTF. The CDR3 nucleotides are TGTGCCAGCAGCTACCGCCGGACAGGGGCCAACGTCCTGACTTTC.